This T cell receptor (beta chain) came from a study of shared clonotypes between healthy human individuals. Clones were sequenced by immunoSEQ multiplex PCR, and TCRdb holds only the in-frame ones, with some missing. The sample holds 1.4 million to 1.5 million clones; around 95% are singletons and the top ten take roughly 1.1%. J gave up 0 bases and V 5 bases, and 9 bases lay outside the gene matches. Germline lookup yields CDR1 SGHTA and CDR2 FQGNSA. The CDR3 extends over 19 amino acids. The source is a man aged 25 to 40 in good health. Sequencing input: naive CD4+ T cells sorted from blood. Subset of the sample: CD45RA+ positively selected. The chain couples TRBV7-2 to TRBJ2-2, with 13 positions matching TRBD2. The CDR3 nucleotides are TGTGCCAGCAGCCCAGGACTAGCGGGAGTCTATTCGAACACCGGGGAGCTGTTTTTT. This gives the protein CASSPGLAGVYSNTGELFF. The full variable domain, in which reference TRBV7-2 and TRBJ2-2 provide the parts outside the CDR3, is GAGVSQSPSNKVTEKGKDVELRCDPISGHTALYWYRQSLGQGLEFLIYFQGNSAPDKSGLPSDRFSAERTGGSVSTLTIQRTQQEDSAVYLCASSPGLAGVYSNTGELFFGEGSRLTVL.